Presented here are 16 T cell receptor beta chains from one specimen sequenced in a study of blood T cells in healthy people across ages. With a J-beta primer mix and a sample-barcoded 5' primer, a second PCR ran roughly 7 to 11 cycles. TCRdb re-analysed the 5' RACE reads in MiXCR, keeping a single row per CDR3 protein. The table has roughly 560,000 distinct CDR3 sequences, 24% seen once; the top ten hold around 10%. This same sample was also taken into another study, of T cells of mothers and their children.

Sequenced input: blood. The source of these receptors is a boy aged 5-17 years in good health.

The V call is TRBV2, the J call TRBJ1-2; TRBD1 is a possible D gene (5 bases). The germline V gene encodes CDR1 SNHLY and CDR2 FYNNEI. V dropped 8 bases and J dropped 7 bases, with 14 bases sitting between them. The CDR3 contains 12 residues. The CDR3 DNA is TGTGCCAGCCGCAGGGACGGGAGTGGCTACACCTTC. This gives the protein CASRRDGSGYTF.

The chain links TRBV4-3 to TRBJ1-2; D remains ambiguous. This CDR3 is 14 amino acids long. Trimming left V 0 bases short and J 2 bases short, with 7 bases between. Germline V gene data show CDR1 as LGHNA and CDR2 as YSLEER. The DNA for the CDR3 is TGCGCCAGCAGCCAAGATCTACAGAACTATGGCTACACCTTC. Translating gives CASSQDLQNYGYTF.

In this sample, this clonotype turned up a few times. The J gene is TRBJ2-2, the V gene TRBV12-3 or TRBV12-4; D unclear. Trimming removed 6 bases from V and 3 bases from J, with 11 bases in between. The CDR3 totals 14 residues. The CDR3 sequence is CASSPRVHTGELFF. The CDR3 DNA follows: TGTGCCAGCAGCCCCCGCGTGCACACCGGGGAGCTGTTTTTT.

The chain employs TRBV6-4 and TRBJ1-2; a possible D gene is TRBD1 (6 bases). The CDR3 runs 11 residues. Per the germline V gene, CDR1 is MRHNA and CDR2 is SNTAGT. V was pared by 8 bases and J by 12 bases, with 16 bases between. The CDR3 region is CASPGRGADTF. The DNA for the CDR3 is TGTGCCAGCCCTGGACGGGGGGCGGACACCTTC.

This chain uses TRBV6-5 with TRBJ2-5; 14 nucleotides align to TRBD2. Germline loops: CDR1 MNHEY, CDR2 SVGAGI. This CDR3 is 16 amino acids long. V lost 4 bases, J lost 4 bases, and 5 bases stayed unmatched. This CDR3 is CASSSGTSGRGETQYF. CDR3 coding DNA: TGTGCCAGCAGTTCCGGGACTAGCGGGAGAGGAGAGACCCAGTACTTC.

The CDR3 DNA is TGTGCCAGCAGCCCACAGGGGGCGGCTGGCTACACCTTC. Protein product: CASSPQGAAGYTF. The chain employs TRBV7-2 and TRBJ1-2; 9 nucleotides line up with TRBD1. V trimming: 5 bases; J trimming: 7 bases; junction bases outside the gene matches: 5. The CDR3 is made up of 13 amino acids. Germline CDR1 is SGHTA and CDR2 is FQGNSA.

In this sample, this clonotype turned up a few times. This sequence joins TRBV27 and TRBJ2-5; 9 nucleotides agree with TRBD2. The DNA end lines up better with TRBJ2-7; the J call may be wrong. From germline, CDR1 is MNHEY and CDR2 SMNVEV (reference sequence). The CDR3 contains 13 residues. In nucleotides, the CDR3 is TGTGCCAGCCGGCGGGAGGGTTCCTACGAGCAGTACTTC. As protein: CASRREGSYEQYF.

The V and J genes are TRBV7-8 and TRBJ2-7, with TRBD1 identical over 7 bases. This CDR3 comprises 16 residues. CDR1 is SGHVS, CDR2 FQNEAQ, per germline. The V gene end was trimmed by 5 bases and the J gene end by 7 bases; junction bases not matched to a gene: 17. CDR3 loop: CASSPWDSPTPGEQYF. CDR3 nucleotides: TGTGCCAGCAGCCCGTGGGACAGTCCAACTCCGGGGGAGCAGTACTTC.

The chain links TRBV20-1 to TRBJ2-1; 10 nucleotides match TRBD2. Germline V CDR1 and CDR2: DFQATT, SNEGSKA (reference sequence). The V gene end was trimmed by 6 bases and the J gene end by 8 bases; junction bases not matched to a gene: 7. This CDR3 region has 13 residues. CDR3 nucleotides: TGCAGTGCCAGCGGGAGGGCCATCGATGAGCAGTTCTTC. It encodes CSASGRAIDEQFF.

A few counts support this clonotype. The chain combines TRBV4-1 with TRBJ1-4, with 8 bases that match TRBD1. V shed 2 bases and J 8 bases; nucleotides not matched to a gene: 4. Germline CDR1 reads MGHRA; CDR2 reads YSYEKL. The CDR3 length is 14 residues. CDR3 DNA: TGCGCCAGCAGCCAACCCCGGGACAGGGAAAAACTGTTTTTT. Encoded protein: CASSQPRDREKLFF.

The CDR3 nucleotides read TGTGCCAGCAGTTTTTGGCAGTCGTGGGGGGAGCAGTACTTC. Translation gives CASSFWQSWGEQYF. The rearrangement joins TRBV27 to TRBJ2-5; D is possibly TRBD2 (6 bases). Trimming cost V 3 bases and J 11 bases, with 19 bases left between them. Germline CDR1 and CDR2: MNHEY and SMNVEV (reference sequence). The CDR3 has 14 amino acids.

This clonotype was detected a few times. V usage is TRBV7-3 and J usage is TRBJ1-1; D is possibly TRBD1 (6 bases). CDR1 and CDR2 from the germline V gene are SGHTA and FQGTGA. V was pared by 5 bases and J by 1 base, with 11 bases between. This CDR3 is 14 amino acids long. The CDR3 nucleotides read TGTGCCAGCAGCCCAAACAGGGAGAACACTGAAGCTTTCTTT. Translated: CASSPNRENTEAFF.

This sequence joins TRBV4-2 and TRBJ2-7; D remains ambiguous. CDR1 LGHNA and CDR2 YNFKEQ come from the germline V gene. Trimming left V 0 bases short and J 4 bases short, with 10 bases between. The CDR3 is 14 residues long. DNA of the CDR3: TGTGCCAGCAGCCAAGATGGTATCGGGTACGAGCAGTACTTC. It codes for CASSQDGIGYEQYF.

Notes on this clonotype: Relative to the germline gene, one junction end is altered; a read error may explain this. This chain joins TRBV12-3 or TRBV12-4 and TRBJ2-5; 7 nucleotides agree with TRBD2. There are 15 residues in the CDR3. The CDR3, as DNA: TGTGCCAGCAGTTTGGGGGGGACTAACCAAGAGACCCAGTGCTTC. Translating it yields CASSLGGTNQETQCF.

This clonotype was counted a few times. The rearrangement joins TRBV20-1 to TRBJ2-1; TRBD2 agrees at 8 bases. The CDR3 is 14 amino acids. Germline V gene sequence: CDR1 DFQATT, CDR2 SNEGSKA (reference sequence). V was clipped by 7 bases and J by 8 bases; unmatched bases: 13. Written as DNA, the CDR3 is TGCAGTGTAGCTCGGACTAGCCGGGTCTATGAGCAGTTCTTC. Amino acids: CSVARTSRVYEQFF.

This clonotype was counted a few times. The chain combines TRBV6-5 with TRBJ1-4; D unclear. Germline-derived CDR1 and CDR2 are MNHEY and SVGAGI. The V and J ends lost 0 bases and 3 bases respectively, with 8 bases between them. This CDR3 is 15 amino acids long. The CDR3 sequence: CASSYSGSANEKLFF. CDR3 nucleotides: TGTGCCAGCAGTTACTCAGGATCGGCTAATGAAAAACTGTTTTTT.